The present TCR beta chain was sequenced within a study of OX40 agonist ivuxolimab in advanced cancers. Study as a whole: The patients' treatment was ivuxolimab, an agonistic anti-OX40 (CD134) antibody. Every 2 weeks, patients got intravenous ivuxolimab at one of six dose levels (0.01-10 mg/kg). Participants, roughly 81% male, averaged around 64 years of age, ranging from roughly 23 to 80. Overall study results and limits: Antigen targets of the expanded peripheral T cells went undetermined.

In the case of this clone: The antigen is not known.

Sequencing was performed with immunoSEQ multiplex PCR; in TCRdb, only in-frame clones are kept and a portion is missing. The profile shows roughly 77,000 clones, 65% to 85% of them singletons. Germline V lookup: CDR1 SQVTM, CDR2 ANQGSEA. The junction had 7 bases not matched to a gene; V was cut back by 7 bases and J by 8 bases. The CDR3 loop spans 11 amino acids. The sequences come from CD4+ or CD8+ T cells sorted from blood, collected in a trial of the OX40 agonist ivuxolimab. The source is an adult with an advanced solid tumor such as melanoma, head and neck, liver or kidney cancer. The chain uses TRBV29-1 and TRBJ1-2, with 7 positions matching TRBD1. The CDR3 protein is CSAQGGQGYTF. CDR3 coding DNA: TGCAGCGCGCAGGGGGGTCAGGGCTACACCTTC.